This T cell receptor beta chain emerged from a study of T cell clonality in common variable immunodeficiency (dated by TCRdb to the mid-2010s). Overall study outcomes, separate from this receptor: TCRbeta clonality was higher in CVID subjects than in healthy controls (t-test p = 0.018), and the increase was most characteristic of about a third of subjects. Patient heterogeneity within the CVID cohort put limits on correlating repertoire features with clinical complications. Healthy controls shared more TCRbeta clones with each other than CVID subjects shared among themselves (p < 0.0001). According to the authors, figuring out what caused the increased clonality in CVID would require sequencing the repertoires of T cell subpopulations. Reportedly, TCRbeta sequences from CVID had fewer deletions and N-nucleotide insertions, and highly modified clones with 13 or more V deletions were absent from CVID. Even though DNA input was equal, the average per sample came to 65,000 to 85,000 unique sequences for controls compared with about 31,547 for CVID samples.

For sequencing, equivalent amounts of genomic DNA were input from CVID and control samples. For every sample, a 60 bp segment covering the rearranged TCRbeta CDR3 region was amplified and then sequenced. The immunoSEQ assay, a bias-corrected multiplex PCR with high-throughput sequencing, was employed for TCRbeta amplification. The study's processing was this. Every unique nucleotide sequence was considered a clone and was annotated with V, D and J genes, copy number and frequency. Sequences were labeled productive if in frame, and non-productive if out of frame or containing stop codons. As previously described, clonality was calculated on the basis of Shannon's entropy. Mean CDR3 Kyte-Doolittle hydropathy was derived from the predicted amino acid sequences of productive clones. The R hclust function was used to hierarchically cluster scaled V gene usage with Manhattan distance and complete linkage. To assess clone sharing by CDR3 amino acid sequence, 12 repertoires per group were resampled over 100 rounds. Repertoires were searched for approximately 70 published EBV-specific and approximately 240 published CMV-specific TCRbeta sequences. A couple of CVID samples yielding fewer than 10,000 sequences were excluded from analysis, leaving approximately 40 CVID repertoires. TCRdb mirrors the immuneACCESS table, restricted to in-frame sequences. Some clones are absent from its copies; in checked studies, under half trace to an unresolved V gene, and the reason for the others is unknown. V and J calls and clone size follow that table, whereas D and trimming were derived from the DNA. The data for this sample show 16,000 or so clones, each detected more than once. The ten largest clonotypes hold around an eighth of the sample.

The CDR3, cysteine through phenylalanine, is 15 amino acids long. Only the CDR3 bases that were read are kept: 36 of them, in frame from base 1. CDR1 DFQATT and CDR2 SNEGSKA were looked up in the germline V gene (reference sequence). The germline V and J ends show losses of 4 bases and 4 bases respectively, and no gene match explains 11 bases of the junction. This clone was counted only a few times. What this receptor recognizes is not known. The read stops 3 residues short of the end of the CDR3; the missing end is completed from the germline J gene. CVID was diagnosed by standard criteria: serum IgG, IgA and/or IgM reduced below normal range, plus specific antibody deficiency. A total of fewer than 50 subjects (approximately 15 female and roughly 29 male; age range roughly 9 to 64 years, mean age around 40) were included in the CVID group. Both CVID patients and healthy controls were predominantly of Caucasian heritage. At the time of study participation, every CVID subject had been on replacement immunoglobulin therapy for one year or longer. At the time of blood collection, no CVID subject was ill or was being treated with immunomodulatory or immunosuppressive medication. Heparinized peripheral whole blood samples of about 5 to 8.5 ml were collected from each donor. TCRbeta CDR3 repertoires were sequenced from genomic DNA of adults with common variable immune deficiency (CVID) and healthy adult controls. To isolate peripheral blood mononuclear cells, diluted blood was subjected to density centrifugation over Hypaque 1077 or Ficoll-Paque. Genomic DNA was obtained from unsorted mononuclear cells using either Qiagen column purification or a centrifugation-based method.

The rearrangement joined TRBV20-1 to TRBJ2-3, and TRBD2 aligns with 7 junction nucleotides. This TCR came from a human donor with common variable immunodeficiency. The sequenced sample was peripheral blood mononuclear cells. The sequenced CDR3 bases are TGCAGTGCTACAGTCCCTAGCGGAAGGGCAGATACG. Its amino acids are CSATVPSGRADT. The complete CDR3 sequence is CSATVPSGRADTQYF.